This T cell receptor (beta chain) stems from a study of beta chain features in type 1 diabetes. With regard to this clone: The antigen remains unidentified.

The entirety of the isolated RNA underwent reverse transcription, so expressed TCRB transcripts were sequenced. Sequenced by immunoSEQ multiplex PCR; TCRdb stores in-frame clones only, minus some. This table holds a few hundred thousand clones, about 15% found once. Study-wide results and caveats: A possible short-template PCR bias applies equally to patients and controls. Among all four CD4+ subsets, Type 1 diabetes patients had TCRB CDR3s that were moderately but significantly shorter. A cDNA-based sequencing approach could over-represent cells with high TCR expression.

This receptor was identified in a woman between 18 and 30 years old in good health. Source material: naive CD4+ T cells from blood.

CDR3: CASSPRGTDNTEAFF. For the CDR3, the DNA is TGTGCCAGCTCACCCCGAGGGACAGACAACACTGAAGCTTTCTTT. V and J are TRBV18 and TRBJ1-1; 7 bases are a match to TRBD1. V was pared by 3 bases and J by 2 bases, with 6 bases of the junction left unmatched. The length of the CDR3 is 15 residues. The germline V gene has CDR1 KGHSH and CDR2 LQKENI.